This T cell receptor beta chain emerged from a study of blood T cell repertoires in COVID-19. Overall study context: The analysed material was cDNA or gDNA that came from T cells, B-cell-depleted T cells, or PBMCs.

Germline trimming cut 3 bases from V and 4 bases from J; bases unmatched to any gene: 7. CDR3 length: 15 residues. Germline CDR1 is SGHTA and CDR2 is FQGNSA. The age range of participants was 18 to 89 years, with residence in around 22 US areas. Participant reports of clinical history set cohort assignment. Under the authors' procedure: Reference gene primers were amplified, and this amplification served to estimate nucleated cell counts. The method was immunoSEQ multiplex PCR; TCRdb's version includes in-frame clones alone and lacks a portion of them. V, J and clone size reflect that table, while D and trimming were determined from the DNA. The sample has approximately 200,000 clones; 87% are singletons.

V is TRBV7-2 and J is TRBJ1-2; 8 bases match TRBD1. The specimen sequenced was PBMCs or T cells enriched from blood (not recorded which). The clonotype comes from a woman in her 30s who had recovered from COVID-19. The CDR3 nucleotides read TGTGCCAGCAGCTTTGGACAGGGTTTGGGCTATGGCTACACCTTC. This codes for CASSFGQGLGYGYTF.